A single sample gave rise to the 5 T cell receptor beta chains below, sequenced in a study of OX40 agonist ivuxolimab in advanced cancers. Profiled with immunoSEQ multiplex PCR; TCRdb holds only in-frame clones, not every one. The sample lists tens of thousands of clones, 70% to 90% seen once, with approximately 0.3% in the top ten. This material consisted of CD4+ or CD8+ T cells sorted from blood, taken in a trial of the OX40 agonist ivuxolimab. Receptors originate from an adult with an advanced solid tumor such as melanoma, head and neck, liver or kidney cancer.

The chain recombines TRBV27 with TRBJ2-7, with D unresolved. CDR3 length: 11 residues. The germline gives CDR1 MNHEY, CDR2 SMNVEV (reference sequence). Trimming left V 4 bases short and J 3 bases short, with 4 bases between. The CDR3 coding sequence is TGTGCCAGCAGTTCAAACTACGAGCAGTACTTC. It translates to CASSSNYEQYF.

The chain joins TRBV7-6 to TRBJ2-1, with TRBD1 identical over 9 bases. Unmatched junction bases numbered 5, after V lost 5 bases and J lost 3 bases. The CDR3 extends over 15 amino acids. Germline values: CDR1 SGHVS, CDR2 FNYEAQ. The CDR3 spells CASSRGQGSYNEQFF. The CDR3 DNA reads TGTGCCAGCAGCCGAGGACAGGGGAGCTACAATGAGCAGTTCTTC. The complete variable domain, with remaining parts taken from reference TRBV7-6 and TRBJ2-1, reads GAGVSQSPRYKVTKRGQDVALRCDPISGHVSLYWYRQALGQGPEFLTYFNYEAQQDKSGLPNDRFSAERPEGSISTLTIQRTEQRDSAMYRCASSRGQGSYNEQFFGPGTRLTVL.

The chain combines TRBV7-9 with TRBJ1-6; TRBD1 is a possible D gene (6 bases). Germline V gene lookup returns CDR1 SEHNR and CDR2 FQNEAQ (reference sequence). The CDR3 spans 14 residues. Trimming took 2 bases from V and 7 from J, leaving 9 bases between them. The chain's CDR3 is CASSLTGTNSPLHF. DNA of the CDR3: TGTGCCAGCAGCTTAACAGGGACGAATTCACCCCTCCACTTT.

CDR3 region: CASSQGLGPGQPQHF. Written as DNA, the CDR3 is TGTGCCAGCAGCCAGGGACTGGGTCCAGGTCAGCCCCAGCATTTT. This rearrangement joins TRBV7-2 to TRBJ1-5; D may be TRBD1 (5 bases). Per the germline V gene, CDR1 is SGHTA and CDR2 is FQGNSA. The CDR3 spans 15 residues. With 5 bases removed from V and 6 bases from J, the gap between germline ends came to 17 bases.

This clone has just a few counts. V usage is TRBV5-1 and J usage is TRBJ2-3; 11 bases match TRBD2. Per the germline V gene, CDR1 is SGHRS and CDR2 is YFSETQ. The trim removed 1 base at V and 4 bases at J, leaving 8 bases unmatched. The CDR3 spans 17 residues. CDR3 DNA: TGCGCCAGCAGCTTGATGCTAGCGGGAGGAAGGGCAGATACGCAGTATTTT. Its translation: CASSLMLAGGRADTQYF.